A single sample gave rise to the 12 T cell receptor beta chains below, sequenced in a study of cytomegalovirus exposure and HLA in healthy donors (dated by TCRdb to the late 2010s). Library method: the immunoSEQ multiplex PCR assay. The multiplex PCR relied on a mix of 60 forward primers for TCR Vbeta segments and 13 reverse primers for TCR Jbeta segments. TCRdb holds this immuneACCESS table with in-frame rearrangements only. Some clones are missing; in checked studies, unresolved V genes explain under half, and the rest has no known cause. Recorded for this sample are 150,000 to 200,000 clones; roughly four fifths of them occurred a single time. In total, the top ten clones hold approximately 1.8% of the sample. The sample comprised PBMCs. Every receptor here comes from a man aged 18 to 30 in good health and CMV-seronegative.

The gene calls are TRBV4-1 and TRBJ2-5; 12 bases agree with TRBD1. CDR3 length equals 20 residues. Trimming took 0 bases from V and 2 from J; bases not matched to a gene: 13. CDR1 and CDR2 from the germline V gene are MGHRA and YSYEKL. CDR3 DNA: TGCGCCAGCAGCCAAGAGGTAGGGACAGGGGGCGTCGGGGGACAAGAGACCCAGTACTTC. Translated, it gives CASSQEVGTGGVGGQETQYF.

The sample holds one count of this clone. The genes are TRBV7-4 and TRBJ2-7, with 10 nucleotides matching TRBD2. Germline CDR1 SGHVT, CDR2 SQSDAQ. J gave up 4 bases and V 2 bases, and 14 bases lay outside the gene matches. CDR3 length: 18 amino acids. The CDR3 loop reads CASSLCLAGEGLLYEQYF. As DNA, the CDR3 is TGTGCCAGCAGCTTATGTCTAGCGGGAGAAGGGTTGTTATACGAGCAGTACTTC.

V usage is TRBV12-5 and J usage is TRBJ2-1; D is uncertain. This CDR3 spans 14 amino acids. Germline V gene lookup returns CDR1 LGHNT and CDR2 FRNRAP. Trimming removed 1 base at V and 5 bases at J, with 9 bases between. The CDR3 sequence is CASGLGLTDNEQFF. In DNA form, the CDR3 reads TGTGCTAGTGGTTTGGGACTCACGGACAATGAGCAGTTCTTC.

The chain recombines TRBV25-1 with TRBJ2-3; the match to TRBD2 covers 8 bases. V lost 5 bases to trimming and J lost 4 bases; unmatched junction nucleotides: 11. CDR3 length: 16 amino acids. The V gene's germline CDR1 is MGHDK and CDR2 SYGVNS. The CDR3: CASSLLGGASADTQYF. The CDR3 DNA is TGTGCCAGCAGTCTCCTCGGGGGGGCCTCCGCAGATACGCAGTATTTT.

The chain uses TRBV28 and TRBJ1-5; D is perhaps TRBD1 (5 bases). The CDR3 covers 15 residues. Trimming stripped 2 bases from V and 7 bases from J, with 15 bases between. Germline V gene sequence: CDR1 MDHEN, CDR2 SYDVKM. The CDR3 DNA sequence: TGTGCCAGCAGTTTAAGGGGCCCGTGGAGCCAGCCCCAGCATTTT. Protein: CASSLRGPWSQPQHF.

The CDR3 nucleotides read TGCGCCAGCAGAGGGACTAGCGGGGGGCTGGTAGATACGCAGTATTTT. It encodes CASRGTSGGLVDTQYF. The J gene is TRBJ2-3, the V gene TRBV10-2; 15 nucleotides align to TRBD2. With V trimmed by 6 bases and J by 5 bases, 6 bases remained unmatched. Germline V gene sequence: CDR1 WSHSY, CDR2 SAAADI. This CDR3 is 16 amino acids long.

J is TRBJ1-2 and V is TRBV6-9; D is ambiguous. The length of the CDR3 is 17 residues. Trimming stripped 0 bases from V and 0 bases from J, with 14 bases between. The germline CDR1 and CDR2 sequences are MNHGY and SVAAGI. In nucleotides, the CDR3 is TGTGCCAGCAGTTATTCGACCCGAGGGATAACTAACTATGGCTACACCTTC. It translates to CASSYSTRGITNYGYTF.

This chain connects TRBV5-5 to TRBJ2-2; 8 nucleotides match TRBD1. Germline CDR1 SGHKS, CDR2 YYEKEE (reference sequence). V lost 2 bases to trimming and J lost 4 bases; unmatched junction nucleotides: 7. There are 16 residues in the CDR3. The CDR3 sequence is CASSFGTGIFTGELFF. Written as DNA, the CDR3 is TGTGCCAGCAGCTTCGGGACAGGCATCTTCACCGGGGAGCTGTTTTTT.

The rearrangement joins TRBV7-8 to TRBJ2-7; 7 bases line up with TRBD1. Losses at the gene ends were 4 bases for V and 2 bases for J; bases not matched to a gene: 8. CDR3 size: 15 residues. In germline, CDR1 is SGHVS, CDR2 FQNEAQ. DNA for the CDR3: TGTGCCAGCAGCTCGCGGACAGGTCCAGCCTACGAGCAGTACTTC. It codes for CASSSRTGPAYEQYF.

The chain combines TRBV5-1 with TRBJ2-1, with 9 nucleotides matching TRBD1. The germline gives CDR1 SGHRS, CDR2 YFSETQ. J gave up 8 bases and V 4 bases, and 7 bases lay outside the gene matches. This CDR3 contains 14 residues. The chain's CDR3 is CASSKRQGEDEQFF. CDR3 DNA sequence: TGCGCCAGCAGCAAAAGACAGGGGGAGGATGAGCAGTTCTTC.

V is TRBV10-3 and J is TRBJ1-4, with TRBD1 matching over 8 bases. The CDR3 sequence is 12 residues long. Germline assignment: CDR1 ENHRY and CDR2 SYGVKD. The V segment lost 4 bases and the J segment 10 bases; nucleotides outside the gene matches: 2. Here the CDR3 reads CAISAQGGKLFF. The CDR3, as DNA: TGTGCCATCAGTGCACAGGGGGGAAAACTGTTTTTT.

Here the CDR3 reads CASSLGTVFSEQYF. The DNA of the CDR3 is TGTGCCAGCAGCCTAGGGACAGTTTTTTCGGAGCAGTACTTC. The chain recombines TRBV7-8 with TRBJ2-7; TRBD1 aligns across 7 bases. Trimming took 5 bases from V and 7 from J; bases not matched to a gene: 11. CDR1 SGHVS and CDR2 FQNEAQ come from the germline V gene. This CDR3 has 14 amino acids. Filled out from reference TRBV7-8 and TRBJ2-7, the complete variable domain reads GAGVSQSPRYKVAKRGQDVALRCDPISGHVSLFWYQQALGQGPEFLTYFQNEAQLDKSGLPSDRFFAERPEGSVSTLKIQRTQQEDSAVYLCASSLGTVFSEQYFGPGTRLTVT.